A selection of T cell receptor beta chains follows, all from one sample in a study of technical replicates of blood from a handful of donors. Produced via immunoSEQ multiplex PCR; TCRdb's table is partial and in-frame only. The data show fewer than 90,000 clones, roughly 90% seen once. Sequences were obtained from T cells isolated from PBMCs. These receptor sequences come from a human donor in good health. Both conserved end residues are trimmed from each CDR3. The order of the fields is D gene, clone size, V gene, CDR3 protein. The D gene is left open where the match is weak. Size tells how often a clone was seen (once, few, many) or the class of an expanded clone, and some rows leave it out.

D: TRBD1; size: once; V: TRBV5-1; CDR3: ASSPRDRGPETQY
D: TRBD1; size: NA; V: TRBV19; CDR3: ASSQGATPTEQY
D: TRBD2; size: NA; V: TRBV29-1; CDR3: SVRVGSGSFTGELF
D: TRBD1; size: NA; V: TRBV27; CDR3: ASSSNPGQEFYEQY
D: NA; size: NA; V: TRBV15; CDR3: ATSRSGLSYEQY
D: NA; size: NA; V: TRBV6-6; CDR3: ASSSEGGNEQF
D: NA; size: NA; V: TRBV19; CDR3: ASSALQGEKPEAF
D: NA; size: NA; V: TRBV6-5; CDR3: ASSRGTDTQY
D: TRBD2; size: NA; V: TRBV7-8; CDR3: ASSSQAGTNTGELF
D: TRBD1; size: NA; V: TRBV19; CDR3: ASSIKDRAEAF
D: NA; size: NA; V: TRBV6-5; CDR3: ASSSNGQSYEQY
D: TRBD1; size: NA; V: TRBV15; CDR3: ATSRGDRGPGELF
D: NA; size: NA; V: TRBV7-3; CDR3: ASSLEAGRTDTQY
D: TRBD1; size: NA; V: TRBV5-1; CDR3: ASRTGSGNTIY
D: NA; size: once; V: TRBV19; CDR3: ASSLVVYTEAF
D: NA; size: NA; V: TRBV6-5; CDR3: ASSYPTGELF
D: TRBD1; size: NA; V: TRBV28; CDR3: ASSRTGGGGTQY
D: NA; size: NA; V: TRBV5-1; CDR3: ASGVAGPIEAF
D: NA; size: NA; V: TRBV28; CDR3: ASSGQDRGGRRIRRDNEQF
D: NA; size: NA; V: TRBV11-3; CDR3: ASSYHSGIEQF
D: NA; size: NA; V: TRBV28; CDR3: ASGAGGATYEQY
D: TRBD1; size: NA; V: TRBV13; CDR3: ASSISGTGRQETQY
D: NA; size: few; V: TRBV28; CDR3: ASKTSGNNQPQH
D: TRBD2; size: NA; V: TRBV7-6; CDR3: ASSSRAGALYEQY
D: NA; size: NA; V: TRBV21-1; CDR3: ASSKYRDRAHEQY
D: TRBD2; size: NA; V: TRBV7-3; CDR3: ASSTGTSRDEQY
D: TRBD2; size: NA; V: TRBV7-3; CDR3: ASSLTGAGANTGELF
D: NA; size: once; V: TRBV27; CDR3: ASSTIALRNTEAF
D: NA; size: NA; V: TRBV19; CDR3: ASSTRTYEKLF
D: NA; size: NA; V: TRBV5-1; CDR3: ASSTRDFIKETQY
D: NA; size: few; V: TRBV7-9; CDR3: ASSRGGSGNTEAF
D: TRBD1; size: NA; V: TRBV4-1; CDR3: ASSQPDRDQETQY
D: TRBD1; size: NA; V: TRBV7-9; CDR3: ASSSNRDREETQY
D: TRBD1; size: NA; V: TRBV7-2; CDR3: ASSLVGQGSNYGYT
D: NA; size: NA; V: TRBV11-3; CDR3: ASSLGLQTYNEQF
D: NA; size: NA; V: TRBV29-1; CDR3: SVERPGDEAF
D: TRBD1; size: NA; V: TRBV7-9; CDR3: ASSLEGGGEAF
D: NA; size: NA; V: TRBV2; CDR3: ASSEESGTDTQY
D: NA; size: NA; V: TRBV19; CDR3: ASRYSGSGNTIY
D: TRBD2; size: NA; V: TRBV5-1; CDR3: ASSFLGLTSTDTQY
D: NA; size: NA; V: TRBV30; CDR3: AWSVQDNQPQH
D: NA; size: NA; V: TRBV9; CDR3: ASSVRVTTGELF
D: NA; size: once; V: TRBV4-1; CDR3: ASSQGVWQSAKNIQY
D: NA; size: NA; V: TRBV9; CDR3: ASSPSGSHEQY
D: NA; size: NA; V: TRBV25-1; CDR3: ASSEGGYGVGYT
D: NA; size: NA; V: TRBV6-4; CDR3: ASSQTQSTDTQY
D: NA; size: NA; V: TRBV4-2; CDR3: ASSQVLAREYEKLF
D: TRBD2; size: NA; V: TRBV2; CDR3: ASKGLAGGQETQY
D: TRBD1; size: NA; V: TRBV9; CDR3: ASSATGGDTGELF
D: NA; size: NA; V: TRBV6-1; CDR3: ASSDYLRGTEAF
D: TRBD1; size: few; V: TRBV5-6; CDR3: ASSRRDSYFYGYT
D: TRBD1; size: NA; V: TRBV27; CDR3: ASMGIWDWGSGQGERGYGYT
D: NA; size: NA; V: TRBV28; CDR3: ASSFSGSYGYT
D: NA; size: NA; V: TRBV19; CDR3: ASSKAGQPQH
D: NA; size: once; V: TRBV5-4; CDR3: ASTPKGGVTQY